This TCR beta chain is drawn from a study of shared clonotypes between healthy human individuals. Selected positively for CCR7 and CD45RO-negative, naive CD8 cells excluded terminally differentiated effector memory CD45RA+ cells. Every contributor of samples was a Caucasian grown-up residing in Nashville, Tennessee. Each subset's genomic DNA was shared equally among a number of immunoSEQ plates. In the source study's methods: Filtering differed since immunoSEQ provided only junctions, with no quality scores. The assay was immunoSEQ multiplex PCR, and TCRdb's table has in-frame clones only and misses some. Clonal size and the V and J genes are those of that table, whereas D and trimming came from the DNA. Counted here are just over 2,000,000 clones, about 94% occurring once; the ten biggest clones make up 1.1%. V shed 7 bases, J shed 1 base, and the junction held 3 bases outside the gene matches. The CDR3 is made up of 12 amino acids. Germline V gene data show CDR1 as SQVTM and CDR2 as ANQGSEA.

The chain uses TRBV29-1 and TRBJ2-7; TRBD1 matches 8 bases. This receptor was taken from a man aged 18 to 29 in good health. Sequencing was performed on naive CD8+ T cells sorted from blood. The CDR3 region has the DNA TGCAGCGGGGGACAGGCTTCCTACGAGCAGTACTTC. This encodes CSGGQASYEQYF.